Here is one TCR beta chain with its context. Its antigen is not yet known. The input lacks base qualities; no much larger clone sits a single base away. This sample stems from a study of T cell repertoires in cytomegalovirus infection (dated by TCRdb to about 2019). Study-wide context: Peptide stimulations targeted recently identified HLA-C-restricted CMV epitopes, whose presentation resists viral immunomodulation, together with well-studied HLA-B-restricted epitopes. Because public TCR beta signatures pointed to carriage of CMV infection together with the matching HLA type, the HLA type of each donor mattered for the analysis.

Sequencing took place on an Illumina HiSeq 1500. Using fastp trimming at Q25 and MiXCR clonotype assembly, TCRdb reanalyzed the public sequencing data and kept in-frame beta chains. For every CDR3 protein sequence, its rows merge into one entry that carries the most common genes and DNA. The sample records just under 500,000 distinct CDR3 sequences, about 33% of which are singletons. Roughly a sixth of the sample lies in the top ten. The treatment or condition label, as the study defines it: in vitro stimulation with specific CMV peptide epitopes to enrich CMV-specific T cells. The research as a whole found: The ex vivo response was dominated by HLA-C-restricted CMV-specific TCR beta clonotypes, and the single most frequent clonotype in two of eight donors was supplied by these HLA-C-restricted clonotypes. Cumulative frequency of public TCR beta family members discriminated carriers of CMV infection plus the relevant HLA type in this cohort and an independent approximately 350-donor cohort.

V and J lose 2 bases and 8 bases, and a span of 13 bases separates them. The germline V gene sets CDR1 to SGHTA and CDR2 to FQGNSA. The CDR3, cysteine through phenylalanine, is 14 amino acids long. Only the CDR3 DNA stays, 42 bases, in frame from base 1. The rearrangement joined TRBV7-2 to TRBJ1-5, and the D gene may be TRBD1, 5 bases matching. This specimen consisted of cultured PBMCs, obtained from culture after CMV antigen stimulation. The clonotype comes from a human donor in good health (CMV status not recorded). Some clones in this sample may be carry-over from other donors' samples. The CDR3 region reads CASSLSVKGEPQHF. The nucleotide sequence reads TGTGCCAGCAGCTTATCCGTCAAAGGGGAGCCCCAGCATTTT.